A selection of T cell receptor beta chains follows, all from one sample in a study of blood T cells in healthy people across ages. TCRdb used MiXCR to reprocess the 5' RACE reads, holding one entry per CDR3 protein. The sample holds more than 800,000 distinct CDR3 sequences, around 30% seen once. Sequencing used blood. These receptors came from a woman of 80 years or more in good health. Both conserved end residues are part of each CDR3. The order of the fields is V gene, D gene, J gene, clone size, CDR3 length, CDR3 protein, CDR3 DNA. A D gene is named only where the DNA matches it firmly. Clone size appears in some rows only: once, few, many, or a class for an expanded clone.

TRBV7-3	.	TRBJ2-5	.	13	CASSLDYRGTQYF	TGTGCCAGCAGCCTTGACTACCGGGGCACCCAGTACTTC
TRBV6-6	.	TRBJ1-2	many	14	CASSYVDRPYGYTF	TGTGCCAGCAGTTACGTCGACAGACCCTATGGCTACACCTTC
TRBV29-1	.	TRBJ2-3	once	15	CSVEGSDSSTDTQYF	TGCAGCGTTGAAGGTTCTGATTCTAGCACAGATACGCAGTATTTT
TRBV19	.	TRBJ1-5	.	16	CASSIVRIPSNQPQHF	TGTGCCAGTAGTATAGTTAGGATACCGAGCAATCAGCCCCAGCATTTT
TRBV7-2	TRBD2	TRBJ2-1	.	16	CASSLWLAGAYNEQFF	TGTGCCAGCAGCTTATGGCTAGCGGGGGCCTACAATGAGCAGTTCTTC
TRBV11-2	.	TRBJ1-4	few	15	CASSLIPLTTQKLFF	TGTGCCAGCAGCTTAATACCCCTCACTACCCAAAAACTGTTTTTT
TRBV7-2	.	TRBJ1-2	many	12	CASSLSNYGYTF	TGTGCCAGCAGCTTATCCAACTATGGCTACACCTTC
TRBV5-1	TRBD1	TRBJ1-2	many	16	CASSSPDRVMDYGYTF	TGCGCCAGCAGCTCCCCGGACAGGGTGATGGACTATGGCTACACCTTC
TRBV12-3/TRBV12-4	TRBD2	TRBJ2-3	many	16	CASSTNKGGGIDTQYF	TGTGCCAGCAGTACGAACAAGGGCGGGGGAATAGATACGCAGTATTTT
TRBV5-1	TRBD1	TRBJ2-3	.	17	CASSFITGTGGKDTQYF	TGCGCCAGCAGTTTTATTACTGGGACAGGGGGTAAAGATACGCAGTATTTT
TRBV11-2	TRBD2	TRBJ2-3	.	16	CASSSYSGGSTDTQYF	TGTGCCAGCAGCTCCTATAGCGGGGGAAGCACAGATACGCAGTATTTT
TRBV7-2	.	TRBJ2-7	.	13	CASSNRVHYEQYF	TGTGCCAGCAGTAACAGGGTACACTACGAGCAGTACTTC
TRBV5-1	.	TRBJ2-1	.	13	CASGQSSYNEQFF	TGCGCCAGTGGTCAAAGCTCCTACAATGAGCAGTTCTTC
TRBV6-1	.	TRBJ2-7	.	14	CASTPATQTYEQYF	TGTGCCAGCACCCCCGCCACCCAAACCTACGAGCAGTACTTC
TRBV5-4	TRBD1	TRBJ2-5	.	16	CASSLALGQGAETQYF	TGTGCCAGCAGCTTGGCCCTGGGCCAGGGGGCAGAGACCCAGTACTTC
TRBV6-5	.	TRBJ1-2	.	15	CASSSLWAANYGYTF	TGTGCCAGCAGCTCGCTCTGGGCAGCCAACTATGGCTACACCTTC
TRBV11-2	.	TRBJ2-1	.	15	CASGLTGAYYNEQFF	TGTGCCAGCGGCCTCACGGGGGCCTACTACAATGAGCAGTTCTTC
TRBV20-1	TRBD1	TRBJ1-2	few	13	CSAWTGGGYGYTF	TGCAGTGCATGGACAGGGGGCGGTTATGGCTACACCTTC
TRBV12-3/TRBV12-4	.	TRBJ2-3	.	17	CASSLGRVPVSTDTQYF	TGTGCCAGCAGTTTAGGTCGAGTGCCAGTGAGCACAGATACGCAGTATTTT
TRBV7-2	TRBD2	TRBJ2-3	many	16	CASRPSLAGGTDTQYF	TGTGCCAGCAGACCGAGCTTGGCGGGGGGGACGGATACGCAGTATTTT
TRBV7-9	TRBD1	TRBJ2-1	few	14	CASSAGTDYNEQFF	TGTGCCAGCAGCGCCGGGACAGACTACAATGAGCAGTTCTTC
TRBV11-3	TRBD2	TRBJ2-1	.	13	CASKRGGLNEQFF	TGTGCCAGTAAGCGGGGGGGCCTCAATGAGCAGTTCTTC
TRBV24-1	.	TRBJ2-1	once	11	CATSARNEQFF	TGTGCCACCAGCGCCCGGAATGAGCAGTTCTTC
TRBV29-1	.	TRBJ1-1	few	13	CSVGSFRGAEAFF	TGCAGCGTCGGCTCGTTTCGTGGGGCTGAAGCTTTCTTT
TRBV20-1	TRBD1	TRBJ2-7	.	16	CSARILPPGQGYEQYF	TGCAGTGCTAGAATATTGCCCCCGGGACAGGGGTACGAGCAGTACTTC
TRBV11-2	TRBD1	TRBJ2-5	many	15	CASSLAWTGGETQYF	TGTGCCAGCAGCTTAGCCTGGACAGGGGGAGAGACCCAGTACTTC
TRBV6-5	.	TRBJ2-1	.	15	CASSYAQGRANEQFF	TGTGCCAGCAGTTACGCACAGGGTAGGGCCAATGAGCAGTTCTTC
TRBV6-5	TRBD2	TRBJ2-2	.	20	CASSSRLGLAGAPNTGELFF	TGTGCCAGCAGTTCCCGTTTGGGGCTAGCGGGGGCCCCGAACACCGGGGAGCTGTTTTTT
TRBV10-3	.	TRBJ2-3	many	16	CAISRRGAEGTDTQYF	TGTGCCATCAGCCGGAGGGGGGCCGAAGGCACAGATACGCAGTATTTT
TRBV10-2	TRBD1	TRBJ1-1	few	16	CATLKGTGGMNTEAFF	TGCGCCACCCTAAAGGGGACAGGGGGGATGAACACTGAAGCTTTCTTT
TRBV12-3/TRBV12-4	TRBD1	TRBJ1-5	.	14	CASSPTGMNQPQHF	TGTGCCAGCAGTCCGACAGGGATGAATCAGCCCCAGCATTTT
TRBV7-2	.	TRBJ2-2	many	16	CASSLAPGVVTGELFF	TGTGCCAGCAGCTTAGCGCCAGGGGTAGTCACCGGGGAGCTGTTTTTT
TRBV16	.	TRBJ1-5	few	16	CASSQSGIVRNQPQHF	TGTGCCAGCAGCCAATCGGGCATAGTGAGGAATCAGCCCCAGCATTTT
TRBV29-1	TRBD1	TRBJ1-6	few	14	CSVRTGSGNSPLHF	TGCAGCGTTCGGACAGGTTCGGGTAATTCACCCCTCCACTTT
TRBV6-6	TRBD1	TRBJ1-1	few	14	CASRFGQGLVEAFF	TGTGCCAGCCGTTTCGGACAGGGGTTAGTGGAAGCTTTCTTT
TRBV12-3/TRBV12-4	.	TRBJ2-5	.	14	CTSSFARATSQQYF	TGTACCAGCAGTTTTGCTCGGGCCACAAGCCAGCAGTACTTC
TRBV18	.	TRBJ2-1	.	17	CASSPPVGADSYNEQFF	TGTGCCAGCTCACCACCTGTCGGGGCCGACTCCTACAATGAGCAGTTCTTC
TRBV7-2	.	TRBJ1-6	few	15	CASSSRGNYNSPLHF	TGTGCCAGCAGCTCCCGAGGCAACTATAATTCACCCCTCCACTTT
TRBV12-3/TRBV12-4	TRBD2	TRBJ2-3	many	18	CASRLPASGGSFTDTQYF	TGTGCCAGCAGACTACCCGCTAGCGGGGGGAGCTTCACAGATACGCAGTATTTT
TRBV2	.	TRBJ2-2	few	14	CASSEWGATGELFF	TGTGCCAGCAGTGAATGGGGGGCCACCGGGGAGCTGTTTTTT
TRBV12-3/TRBV12-4	.	TRBJ2-5	many	13	CASSSDLGETQYF	TGTGCCAGCAGTTCGGACCTGGGAGAGACCCAGTACTTC
TRBV25-1	.	TRBJ2-1	.	14	CASSESGPQDEQFF	TGTGCCAGCAGTGAATCGGGGCCCCAGGATGAGCAGTTCTTC
TRBV6-6	TRBD1	TRBJ2-1	few	15	CASSAPGTAYNEQFF	TGTGCCAGCAGTGCCCCCGGGACAGCCTACAATGAGCAGTTCTTC
TRBV7-6	TRBD2	TRBJ2-1	many	18	CASSPGTSGRSSYNEQFF	TGTGCCAGCAGCCCCGGGACTAGCGGGCGTAGCTCCTACAATGAGCAGTTCTTC
TRBV9	TRBD2	TRBJ2-5	many	17	CASSVGSGGAYQETQYF	TGTGCCAGCAGCGTAGGTAGCGGGGGGGCCTACCAAGAGACCCAGTACTTC
TRBV15	.	TRBJ2-1	.	17	CATSRDPRGSSYNEQFF	TGTGCCACCAGCAGAGATCCCAGGGGATCGTCCTACAATGAGCAGTTCTTC
TRBV28	.	TRBJ1-1	.	16	CASILSRGFMNTEAFF	TGTGCCAGCATTCTCTCAAGGGGTTTCATGAACACTGAAGCTTTCTTT